The 5 T cell receptor beta chains in this list originate from one sample, sequenced in a study of human T cells and chemical hapten exposure. TCRdb recomputed calls from the RACE reads with MiXCR, one row per CDR3 protein. The sample shows roughly 86,000 distinct CDR3 sequences, more than 9% of them seen only once. Time point described: patch test 1, 2 weeks after DPC sensitization. Treatment: therapeutic diphenylcyclopropenone sensitization with weekly scalp DPC. The material was whole blood, obtained in connection with sensitization to the hapten diphenylcyclopropenone (DPC). Source of these receptors: a man in his forties or fifties with alopecia areata. Some clones in this sample may be carry-over from other donors' samples.

This clonotype was counted at least ten times. This chain connects TRBV10-3 to TRBJ1-1; D might be TRBD1 (6 bases). CDR1 ENHRY and CDR2 SYGVKD come from the germline V gene. The V and J ends lost 0 bases and 6 bases respectively, with 14 bases between them. This CDR3 has 15 residues. The CDR3 loop reads CAISESGQKGPEAFF. The CDR3 DNA sequence: TGTGCCATCAGTGAGTCGGGACAAAAGGGCCCTGAAGCTTTCTTT.

This clonotype has a count of ten or more. J is TRBJ1-2 and V is TRBV7-2; no reliable D call. CDR1 is SGHTA and CDR2 is FQGNSA in the germline V gene. V shed 5 bases and J shed 0 bases, with 13 bases lying between them. The CDR3 loop spans 15 amino acids. Here the CDR3 DNA reads TGTGCCAGCAGCCCAAGGACGGTCGCTAACTATGGCTACACCTTC. It is translated as CASSPRTVANYGYTF.

J is TRBJ2-2 and V is TRBV29-1; 11 positions match TRBD2. Germline V gene data show CDR1 as SQVTM and CDR2 as ANQGSEA. J gave up 2 bases and V 2 bases, and 7 bases lay outside the gene matches. This CDR3 is built from 17 residues. CDR3 sequence (DNA): TGCAGCGTTGAACCCTCAAGACTAGCGGGAAACACCGGGGAGCTGTTTTTT. It codes for CSVEPSRLAGNTGELFF.

In this sample, this clonotype turned up many times. The chain joins TRBV6-5 to TRBJ2-1; TRBD2 matches 13 bases. The length of the CDR3 is 17 residues. V shed 2 bases, J shed 5 bases, and the junction held 6 bases outside the gene matches. CDR1 and CDR2 (germline): MNHEY, SVGAGI. CDR3 residues: CASSYTRTSGRHNEQFF. In DNA, the CDR3 is TGTGCCAGCAGTTACACTCGGACTAGCGGGAGACACAATGAGCAGTTCTTC.

The CDR3 loop is CSVASSGRWTGELFF. The CDR3 DNA reads as TGCAGCGTTGCTTCTAGCGGGAGATGGACCGGGGAGCTGTTTTTT. The J gene is TRBJ2-2, the V gene TRBV29-1, with 10 bases aligning to TRBD2. J lost 5 bases, V lost 4 bases, and 7 bases had no gene match. Germline V lookup: CDR1 SQVTM, CDR2 ANQGSEA. This CDR3 comprises 15 residues.